These 5 T cell receptor beta chains came from one sample sequenced in a study of response to subunit inactivated influenza vaccine (dated by TCRdb to between 2017 and 2018). Libraries were made using RT-PCR. The run used an Illumina HiSeq 2500. TCRdb reprocessed the public reads (quality trimming at Q25 with fastp, clone calling with MiXCR) and kept in-frame beta chains. Here each entry gathers all rows of one CDR3 protein and keeps the most common genes and DNA. Within this sample are hundreds of thousands of distinct CDR3 sequences, with 15% to 17% of them counted one time only. About 9.9% of the sample is held by the ten biggest clonotypes. Sample: PBMCs from blood, taken approximately 12 days after vaccination. These receptors all stem from a man between 45 and 60 years old who received an inactivated influenza vaccine. Donor details come from another sample of the same person, matched by shared clones.

J is TRBJ2-7 and V is TRBV28; TRBD1 is a possible D gene (7 bases). Trimming stripped 8 bases from V and 3 bases from J, with 11 bases between. Germline V gene data show CDR1 as MDHEN and CDR2 as SYDVKM. The length of the CDR3 is 12 residues. The CDR3 region has the DNA TGTGCCAGCGCGGGACAGCGCTACGAGCAGTACTTC. This gives the protein CASAGQRYEQYF.

J is TRBJ1-1 and V is TRBV11-1; 8 nucleotides line up with TRBD1. Per the germline V gene, CDR1 is SGHAT and CDR2 is FQDESV (reference sequence). J was trimmed by 0 bases and V by 4 bases; bases with no gene match: 13. The CDR3 is 18 residues long. The CDR3 loop reads CASSSPRGTGGLNTEAFF. CDR3 coding DNA: TGTGCCAGCAGCTCGCCTAGGGGGACAGGAGGGTTGAACACTGAAGCTTTCTTT.

V gene TRBV7-9 combines with J gene TRBJ1-5; D might be TRBD1 (6 bases). The CDR3 covers 14 residues. Trimming shortened V by 5 bases and J by 6 bases, and 14 bases separated the two germline ends. In germline, CDR1 is SEHNR, CDR2 FQNEAQ (reference sequence). CDR3 sequence (DNA): TGTGCCAGCAGCCCAGGGGCCGGCGGTCAGCCCCAGCATTTT. Translating gives CASSPGAGGQPQHF. The full variable domain, rest sourced from reference TRBV7-9 and TRBJ1-5, is DTGVSQNPRHKITKRGQNVTFRCDPISEHNRLYWYRQTLGQGPEFLTYFQNEAQLEKSRLLSDRFSAERPKGSFSTLEIQRTEQGDSAMYLCASSPGAGGQPQHFGDGTRLSIL.

Turning to this clonotype: One junction end disagrees with the germline gene, perhaps due to a read error. This chain connects TRBV6-2 or TRBV6-3 to TRBJ2-3; D is possibly TRBD1 (6 bases). Germline V gene lookup returns CDR1 MNHEY and CDR2 SVGEGT. The length of the CDR3 is 13 residues. The CDR3 sequence is CASSPYRTDTHYF. CDR3 nucleotide sequence: TGTGCCAGCAGTCCGTATAGGACAGATACGCACTATTTT.

This clonotype came up a few times. The chain uses TRBV6-2 or TRBV6-3 and TRBJ2-7; 9 nucleotides match TRBD1. The germline V gene encodes CDR1 MNHEY and CDR2 SVGEGT. The V gene end was trimmed by 6 bases and the J gene end by 2 bases; junction bases not matched to a gene: 11. The CDR3 consists of 16 residues. CDR3 nucleotides: TGTGCCAGCAGACCGCTTCCGGGACAGGGAACCTACGAGCAGTACTTC. Translating it yields CASRPLPGQGTYEQYF.